This T cell receptor (beta chain) stems from a study of long-term antiretroviral therapy in people with HIV. The study's findings and limits: On ART adherence, viral resistance or therapy changes, no data were available.

Samples were assayed with immunoSEQ v3.0 at survey level. Data came from immunoSEQ multiplex PCR; TCRdb stores just in-frame clones and leaves some out. The sample lists approximately 10,000 clones; about 80% were seen once. This clone was seen just once. The antigen remains unidentified. In germline, CDR1 is SGHTA, CDR2 FQGNSA. V was cut by 0 bases and J by 2 bases, with 11 bases left in between. The CDR3 covers 16 residues. This sequence joins TRBV7-2 and TRBJ1-5; D unresolved. The sequencing used unsorted PBMCs, collected 3 to 3.2 years before starting antiretroviral therapy. The receptor was derived from a man between 40 and 49 years old with HIV. The CDR3: CASSLAAGFGNQPQHF. DNA for the CDR3: TGTGCCAGCAGCTTAGCTGCTGGGTTCGGCAATCAGCCCCAGCATTTT.